Below, one TCR beta chain is given with its context. Its specificity is unknown. The data originate from a study of blood T cells in healthy people across ages. Study observations and caveats: It was not possible, with unsorted PBMCs, to conclusively compare naive and antigen-experienced cells. A roughly linear age-dependent decrease characterized TCR beta diversity per million T cells.

Primed by a sample-barcoded 5' primer and a J-beta primer mix, a second PCR proceeded for 7 to 11 cycles. One entry per CDR3 protein results from TCRdb running MiXCR on the 5' RACE reads. The table includes more than 1 million distinct CDR3 sequences, 40% to 50% detected once. The CDR3 runs to 16 residues. Total RNA was extracted at no less than 6 micrograms per sample. Sequenced material: blood. This clonotype was obtained from a woman aged 55-69 years in good health. The J gene is TRBJ2-5, the V gene TRBV21-1; TRBD2 is the table's D call, not checked against the DNA. The J call could be wrong; TRBJ2-7 is a better fit for the DNA end. TRBV21-1 is termed a pseudogene. CDR3 sequence (DNA): TGTGCCAGCAGCAAAGTGACTAGCGGGAATTGCTACGAGCAGTACTTC. It codes for CASSKVTSGNCYEQYF.